This T cell receptor (beta chain) was retrieved from a study of cytotoxic CD8 clonotypes in ibrutinib-treated CLL. Findings and caveats of the study: On treatment, the uncommon public clonotypes contracted or remained stable.

Cryopreserved PBMCs provided around 1.9 micrograms of genomic DNA for the TCR beta libraries. Deep sequencing aimed at 1 in 200,000 to 1 in 1 million T cells' resolution. The table came from immunoSEQ multiplex PCR; TCRdb's copy has only in-frame clones and leaves some out. The table lists approximately 92,000 clones, roughly four fifths of them singletons. CDR1 and CDR2 from the germline V gene are MNHEY and SVGAGI. J lost 3 bases, V lost 5 bases, and 7 bases had no gene match. This CDR3 has 14 amino acids. Remarks on this clone: Its antigen is not known.

The clonotype was recovered from a human donor with chronic lymphocytic leukemia. The rearrangement links TRBV6-5 to TRBJ2-7; 7 nucleotides match TRBD1. The source was PBMCs, collected after 24 months of ibrutinib treatment. CDR3 DNA sequence: TGTGCCAGCAGTCTCATGGGGGACAGCTACGAGCAGTACTTC. Encoded protein: CASSLMGDSYEQYF.